What follows are 28 T cell receptor beta chains derived from one specimen sequenced in a study of long-term antiretroviral therapy in people with HIV. With survey level as its setting, the immunoSEQ assay was v3.0. The assay was immunoSEQ multiplex PCR, and TCRdb's table has in-frame clones only and misses some. Among tens of thousands of clones listed, around 88% were seen once. Sequences were derived from unsorted PBMCs, sampled just before starting antiretroviral therapy. Every receptor here comes from a woman aged 18-29 years with HIV.

This sequence joins TRBV7-2 and TRBJ2-7, with a possible D match to TRBD1 (5 bases). V lost 8 bases and J 3 bases, leaving 14 bases between the germline ends. The V gene's germline CDR1 is SGHTA and CDR2 FQGNSA. This CDR3 contains 13 residues. This chain's CDR3 is CASGRVPFYEQYF. The CDR3 region has the DNA TGTGCCAGCGGCAGGGTTCCCTTCTACGAGCAGTACTTC.

The sample holds a few counts of this clone. The J gene is TRBJ1-3, the V gene TRBV5-1; D call uncertain. V lost 0 bases and J lost 4, with 11 bases in between. Germline CDR1 is SGHRS and CDR2 is YFSETQ. The CDR3 length is 15 residues. The CDR3 region is CASSLEGGFGNTIYF. For the CDR3, the DNA is TGCGCCAGCAGCTTGGAGGGAGGGTTCGGAAACACCATATATTTT.

This chain uses TRBV6-5 with TRBJ2-3; D is perhaps TRBD2 (5 bases). The ends were cut back, 6 bases at V and 6 bases at J, with 19 bases in the middle. The CDR3 loop spans 15 amino acids. Per the germline V gene, CDR1 is MNHEY and CDR2 is SVGAGI. The CDR3 bases are TGTGCCAGCAGCCAGATCCGTGGGAGATCGGATACGCAGTATTTT. It specifies CASSQIRGRSDTQYF.

This chain links TRBV19 with TRBJ2-7; D gene ambiguous. Germline CDR1 LNHDA, CDR2 SQIVND (reference sequence). V lost 4 bases and J lost 0, with 13 bases in between. The CDR3 consists of 15 residues. CDR3 nucleotide sequence: TGTGCCAGTAGTACCCGAGCCATATCCTCCTACGAGCAGTACTTC. Its translation is CASSTRAISSYEQYF.

The chain uses TRBV6-4 and TRBJ2-3; the match to TRBD1 covers 11 bases. The CDR3 sequence is 16 residues long. Germline values: CDR1 MRHNA, CDR2 SNTAGT. The V gene end was trimmed by 2 bases and the J gene end by 0 bases; junction bases not matched to a gene: 1. The DNA for the CDR3 is TGTGCCAGCAGTGACGGGACAGGGGGTAGCACAGATACGCAGTATTTT. Residues: CASSDGTGGSTDTQYF.

This clone was counted a single time. The V gene is TRBV10-3, the J gene TRBJ2-1, with TRBD1 matching 8 bases. This CDR3 has 12 amino acids. V dropped 6 bases and J dropped 8; count of bases not matched to a gene: 3. Germline V gene data show CDR1 as ENHRY and CDR2 as SYGVKD. For the CDR3, the DNA is TGTGCCATCAGGGGACAGGTTTATGAGCAGTTCTTC. It specifies CAIRGQVYEQFF.

The rearrangement joins TRBV4-2 to TRBJ2-4; D is ambiguous. V was pared by 0 bases and J by 8 bases, with 14 bases between. The CDR3 loop spans 15 amino acids. CDR1 is LGHNA, CDR2 YNFKEQ, per germline. Written as DNA, the CDR3 is TGTGCCAGCAGCCAAGAATTAGGGTCAGGTGACATTCAGTACTTC. This gives the protein CASSQELGSGDIQYF.

The chain carries TRBV7-9 and TRBJ2-3, with 14 bases matching TRBD2. Germline loops: CDR1 SEHNR, CDR2 FQNEAQ (reference sequence). J was trimmed by 5 bases and V by 6 bases; bases with no gene match: 7. The CDR3 has 16 amino acids. This CDR3 reads CASRRGLAGGRDTQYF. The DNA for the CDR3 is TGTGCCAGCAGGCGAGGACTAGCGGGAGGTCGAGATACGCAGTATTTT.

This rearrangement joins TRBV19 to TRBJ1-2, with 7 bases lining up with TRBD1. CDR1 and CDR2 from the germline V gene are LNHDA and SQIVND (reference sequence). V was clipped by 6 bases and J by 2 bases; unmatched bases: 6. CDR3 length equals 14 residues. The CDR3 coding sequence is TGTGCCAGTAGCAGGGGGACGTTGAACTATGGCTACACCTTC. Protein: CASSRGTLNYGYTF. Combining the CDR3 with reference TRBV19 and TRBJ1-2 gives the whole variable domain DGGITQSPKYLFRKEGQNVTLSCEQNLNHDAMYWYRQDPGQGLRLIYYSQIVNDFQKGDIAEGYSVSREKKESFPLTVTSAQKNPTAFYLCASSRGTLNYGYTFGSGTRLTVV.

This chain uses TRBV4-1 with TRBJ2-7; D unclear. This CDR3 has 14 amino acids. Germline assignment: CDR1 MGHRA and CDR2 YSYEKL. Trimming removed 0 bases at V and 2 bases at J, with 8 bases between. CDR3: CASSQERGTYEQYF. In DNA, the CDR3 is TGCGCCAGCAGCCAAGAAAGAGGCACCTACGAGCAGTACTTC.

The genes are TRBV28 and TRBJ1-2; TRBD1 matches at 9 bases. V trimming: 2 bases; J trimming: 8 bases; junction bases outside the gene matches: 3. Germline V CDR1 and CDR2: MDHEN, SYDVKM. The CDR3 consists of 13 residues. The CDR3 DNA reads TGTGCCAGCAGTTTACGACAGGGGGGGGGCTACACCTTC. Amino acids: CASSLRQGGGYTF.

This clone appeared once. The chain links TRBV5-1 to TRBJ2-2, with 8 nucleotides matching TRBD1. CDR1 is SGHRS, CDR2 YFSETQ, per germline. CDR3 length: 17 amino acids. With 4 bases clipped from V and 0 bases from J, the junction kept 8 bases outside the gene matches. The CDR3 DNA reads TGCGCCAGCAGCGCCCAAGACAGGGGAGCGAACACCGGGGAGCTGTTTTTT. This sequence encodes CASSAQDRGANTGELFF. The full variable domain, rest sourced from reference TRBV5-1 and TRBJ2-2, is KAGVTQTPRYLIKTRGQQVTLSCSPISGHRSVSWYQQTPGQGLQFLFEYFSETQRNKGNFPGRFSGRQFSNSRSEMNVSTLELGDSALYLCASSAQDRGANTGELFFGEGSRLTVL.

V is TRBV11-3 and J is TRBJ2-1; D remains ambiguous. V lost 4 bases, J lost 0 bases, and 10 bases lay in between. Germline CDR1 SGHNT, CDR2 YENEEA. The length of the CDR3 is 15 residues. CDR3 loop: CASSSRRSSYNEQFF. The CDR3 region has the DNA TGTGCCAGCAGCTCCCGGCGGAGCTCCTACAATGAGCAGTTCTTC.

This sequence joins TRBV11-2 and TRBJ2-2, with unresolved D. In germline, CDR1 is SGHAT, CDR2 FQNNGV. This CDR3 has 17 residues. Deletions cut 3 bases from V and 0 bases from J, with 14 bases between. CDR3 DNA sequence: TGTGCCAGCAGCTTTCCCCGGCAGACCGCGAACACCGGGGAGCTGTTTTTT. Translated: CASSFPRQTANTGELFF.

CDR3 region: CASENEKLFF. CDR3 nucleotide sequence: TGTGCCAGCGAGAATGAAAAACTGTTTTTT. The chain is built from TRBV25-1 and TRBJ1-4; unclear D gene. The CDR3 is 10 residues long. Per germline, CDR1 MGHDK and CDR2 SYGVNS. The V end was cut by 8 bases, the J end by 5 bases, with 3 bases between.

The chain has TRBV21-1 and TRBJ2-7; the table gives TRBD2 as D, unverified against the DNA. TRBV21-1 represents a pseudogene. CDR3 length: 16 amino acids. The CDR3 here is CASSGPSGDQPYEQYF. The CDR3 DNA follows: TGTGCCAGCAGCGGCCCATCGGGGGACCAGCCCTACGAGCAGTACTTC.

This chain uses TRBV20-1 with TRBJ1-2, with a weak D call TRBD1 (5 bases). Per the germline V gene, CDR1 is DFQATT and CDR2 is SNEGSKA (reference sequence). The CDR3 has 11 amino acids. Between the trimmed V and J ends, which lost 5 bases and 6 bases, there was a span of 10 bases. The CDR3 coding sequence is TGCAGTGCTCAGGGTGGTAATGGCTACACCTTC. It codes for CSAQGGNGYTF.

The chain employs TRBV21-1 and TRBJ2-7. TRBV21-1 has pseudogene status. The CDR3 has 18 residues. CDR3 loop: CASSKGGSWGARGYEQYF. The CDR3 region has the DNA TGTGCCAGCAGCAAAGGGGGATCGTGGGGGGCGCGGGGATACGAGCAGTACTTC.

V and J are TRBV27 and TRBJ1-3; D possibly corresponds to TRBD1 (5 bases). CDR1 and CDR2 (germline): MNHEY, SMNVEV (reference sequence). V was cut by 5 bases and J by 1 base, with 9 bases left in between. This CDR3 has 14 residues. The CDR3 region has the DNA TGTGCCAGCAGTGACAGTTATTCTGGAAACACCATATATTTT. It encodes CASSDSYSGNTIYF.

The genes are TRBV5-4 and TRBJ2-7, with 8 nucleotides matching TRBD2. The J segment lost 6 bases and the V segment lost 1 base, leaving 6 bases of the junction unmatched. CDR1 and CDR2 (germline): SGHNT, YYREEE (reference sequence). The length of the CDR3 is 14 residues. Here the CDR3 reads CASSLPGLVSEQYF. The DNA of the CDR3 is TGTGCCAGCAGCTTGCCGGGACTAGTTTCCGAGCAGTACTTC.

This sequence joins TRBV5-1 and TRBJ1-1; D uncertain. The germline V gene encodes CDR1 SGHRS and CDR2 YFSETQ. The CDR3 extends over 14 amino acids. The V gene lost 1 base and the J gene lost 2 bases, with 9 bases spanning the gap. CDR3 in DNA: TGCGCCAGCAGCTTGAGACGGGGTAACACTGAAGCTTTCTTT. Its protein is CASSLRRGNTEAFF.

This clone was recorded once. V gene TRBV11-2 combines with J gene TRBJ1-4; maybe TRBD1 (5 bases). Trimming took 6 bases from V and 5 from J, leaving 13 bases between them. The CDR3 is 14 residues long. Per the germline V gene, CDR1 is SGHAT and CDR2 is FQNNGV. The CDR3 region has the DNA TGTGCCAGCAGACTCGTGGGGGGAAATGAAAAACTGTTTTTT. As protein: CASRLVGGNEKLFF.

V gene TRBV7-6 combines with J gene TRBJ1-2; D not certain. Deletions cut 3 bases from V and 3 bases from J, with 8 bases between. Germline CDR1 reads SGHVS; CDR2 reads FNYEAQ. The CDR3 has 13 residues. The CDR3 sequence: CASSFKSDYGYTF. The DNA of the CDR3 is TGTGCCAGCAGCTTCAAATCGGACTATGGCTACACCTTC.

The chain is built from TRBV5-1 and TRBJ1-2; tentative D call: TRBD1 (5 bases). The V end lost 4 bases, the J end lost 7 bases, and 17 bases lay between the germline ends. The CDR3 is 14 amino acids. The germline gives CDR1 SGHRS, CDR2 YFSETQ. The chain's CDR3 is CASSPGGRSIGYTF. In DNA form, the CDR3 reads TGCGCCAGCAGCCCCGGGGGACGGAGTATTGGCTACACCTTC.

Worth noting for this clone: At the DNA level, this CDR3 is encoded by other sequences in the same sample as well. The rearrangement uses TRBV27 and TRBJ2-7, with a possible D match to TRBD2 (5 bases). V lost 0 bases and J 4 bases, leaving 10 bases between the germline ends. Germline V gene sequence: CDR1 MNHEY, CDR2 SMNVEV (reference sequence). This CDR3 comprises 14 residues. The chain's CDR3 is CASSLSGALYEQYF. The CDR3 DNA follows: TGTGCCAGCAGTTTATCGGGAGCCCTTTACGAGCAGTACTTC.

This clone was found a few times. This chain joins TRBV5-6 and TRBJ2-1; no reliable D call. V lost 4 bases and J 5 bases, leaving 16 bases between the germline ends. CDR1 SGHDT and CDR2 YYEEEE come from the germline V gene. The CDR3 has 15 amino acids. The CDR3 is CASSPRSQEHNEQFF. The CDR3 DNA reads TGTGCCAGCAGCCCGCGATCCCAGGAGCACAATGAGCAGTTCTTC.

The chain employs TRBV6-5 and TRBJ1-1; D is ambiguous. The CDR3 contains 13 residues. V was trimmed by 6 bases and J by 2 bases, leaving 10 bases between them. CDR1 is MNHEY and CDR2 is SVGAGI in the germline V gene. CDR3 coding DNA: TGTGCCAGCAGCATCAGGAAAAACACTGAAGCTTTCTTT. This translates into CASSIRKNTEAFF.

The rearrangement joins TRBV11-2 to TRBJ2-7, with 7 bases fitting TRBD2. The germline CDR1 and CDR2 sequences are SGHAT and FQNNGV. There are 15 residues in the CDR3. With V trimmed by 1 base and J by 0 bases, 3 bases remained unmatched. The DNA for the CDR3 is TGTGCCAGCAGCTTAGGGGCGGGAGTCTCCTACGAGCAGTACTTC. Amino acids: CASSLGAGVSYEQYF.